A single sample gave rise to the 2 T cell receptor beta chains below, sequenced in a study of cytomegalovirus exposure and HLA in healthy donors. PCR used 60 Vbeta primers and 13 Jbeta primers. Repertoires were generated with immunoSEQ multiplex PCR, while TCRdb's copy carries only in-frame clones and drops some. The table lists more than 90,000 clones, more than 75% of them singletons. Sequencing used PBMCs. The receptors were gathered from a woman aged 55-69 years in good health and CMV-seronegative.

This clone was found a few times. The chain has TRBV15 and TRBJ2-1, with D perhaps matching TRBD2 (6 bases). Trimming took off 2 bases at V and 7 bases at J, with 15 bases between the two ends. Per the germline V gene, CDR1 is LNHNV and CDR2 is YYDKDF (reference sequence). The CDR3 spans 15 residues. The CDR3 DNA follows: TGTGCCACCAGCAGAACCAGCCTAGCGAGTAATGAGCAGTTCTTC. Amino acid sequence: CATSRTSLASNEQFF.

CDR3 DNA: TGTGCCAGCAGCGGCCAGACAGCCTCTACCTCGTTCTACAATGAGCAGTTCTTC. Its protein product is CASSGQTASTSFYNEQFF. The chain links TRBV9 to TRBJ2-1, with D tentatively TRBD1 (5 bases). CDR3 length: 18 residues. Germline-derived CDR1 and CDR2 are SGDLS and YYNGEE. The V gene lost 3 bases and the J gene lost 3 bases, with 22 bases spanning the gap. Full variable domain (rest looked up from reference TRBV9 and TRBJ2-1): DSGVTQTPKHLITATGQRVTLRCSPRSGDLSVYWYQQSLDQGLQFLIQYYNGEERAKGNILERFSAQQFPDLHSELNLSSLELGDSALYFCASSGQTASTSFYNEQFFGPGTRLTVL.